This T cell receptor (beta chain) was obtained from a study of neoadjuvant anti-PD-1 for oral cavity cancer. Turning to the study itself: Non-progressing patients received a fourth nivolumab dose near day 43, then surgery on days 50-56.

Six replicates per PBMC sample, mostly from 480 ng of genomic DNA. Sequencing used immunoSEQ multiplex PCR; TCRdb keeps in-frame clones, though not all of them. The sample lists approximately 10,000 clones, under 85% seen once, with around 4% in the top ten. To note about this clone: Its specificity is unknown.

The time point here: after neoadjuvant nivolumab, at surgical resection. The patients had HPV-negative, locally advanced oral cavity squamous cell carcinoma. The study, taken as a whole, reports: With a few patients per group, TCR findings need larger cohorts.

CDR3 length: 14 residues. CDR1 and CDR2 from the germline V gene are SGHAT and FQNNGV. Trimming removed 4 bases at V and 0 bases at J, with 10 bases between. This material consisted of PBMCs, taken after nivolumab (anti-PD-1) treatment. This receptor was taken from a person aged 35 to 85 with oral cavity squamous cell carcinoma. The chain joins TRBV11-2 to TRBJ2-7; D call uncertain. CDR3 region: CASSSGWSSYEQYF. The DNA of the CDR3 is TGTGCCAGCAGCTCCGGTTGGAGCTCCTACGAGCAGTACTTC.